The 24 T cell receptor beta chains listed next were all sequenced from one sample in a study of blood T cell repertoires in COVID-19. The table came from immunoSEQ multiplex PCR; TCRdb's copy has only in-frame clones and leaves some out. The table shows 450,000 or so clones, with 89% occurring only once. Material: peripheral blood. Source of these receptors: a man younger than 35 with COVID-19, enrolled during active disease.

CDR3 loop: CATSDYADTQYF. The DNA of the CDR3 is TGTGCCACCAGTGATTATGCGGATACGCAGTATTTT. The chain joins TRBV24-1 to TRBJ2-3, with D unresolved. V lost 2 bases, J lost 6 bases, and 5 bases lay in between. Germline V gene lookup returns CDR1 KGHDR and CDR2 SFDVKD. The CDR3 covers 12 residues.

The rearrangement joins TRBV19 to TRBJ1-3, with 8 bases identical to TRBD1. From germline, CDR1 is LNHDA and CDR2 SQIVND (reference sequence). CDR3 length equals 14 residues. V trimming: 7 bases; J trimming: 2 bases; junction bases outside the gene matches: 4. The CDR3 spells CASMRTGTGNTIYF. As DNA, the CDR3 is TGTGCCAGTATGAGGACAGGGACTGGAAACACCATATATTTT.

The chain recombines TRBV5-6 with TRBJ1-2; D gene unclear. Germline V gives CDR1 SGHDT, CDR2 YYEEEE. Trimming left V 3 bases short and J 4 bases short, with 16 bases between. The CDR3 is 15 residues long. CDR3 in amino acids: CASSSMAGDLYGYTF. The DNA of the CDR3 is TGTGCCAGCAGCTCGATGGCAGGCGACCTCTATGGCTACACCTTC. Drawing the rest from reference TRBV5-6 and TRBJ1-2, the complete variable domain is DAGVTQSPTHLIKTRGQQVTLRCSPKSGHDTVSWYQQALGQGPQFIFQYYEEEERQRGNFPDRFSGHQFPNYSSELNVNALLLGDSALYLCASSSMAGDLYGYTFGSGTRLTVV.

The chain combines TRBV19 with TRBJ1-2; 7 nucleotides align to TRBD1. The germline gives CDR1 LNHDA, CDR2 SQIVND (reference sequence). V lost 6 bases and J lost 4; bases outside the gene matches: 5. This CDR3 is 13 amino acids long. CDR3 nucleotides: TGTGCCAGTAGCGCCGGGACAGTCTATGGCTACACCTTC. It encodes CASSAGTVYGYTF.

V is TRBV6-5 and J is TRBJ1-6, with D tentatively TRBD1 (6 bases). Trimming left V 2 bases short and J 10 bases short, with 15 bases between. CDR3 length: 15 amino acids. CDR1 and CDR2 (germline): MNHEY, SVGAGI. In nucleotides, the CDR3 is TGTGCCAGCAGTTACGCGGGGGGGCGCCGATCACCCCTCCACTTT. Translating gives CASSYAGGRRSPLHF.

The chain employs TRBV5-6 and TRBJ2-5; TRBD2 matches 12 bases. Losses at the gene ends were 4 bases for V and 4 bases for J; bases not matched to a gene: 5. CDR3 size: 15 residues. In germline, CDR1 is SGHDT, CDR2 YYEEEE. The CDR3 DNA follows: TGTGCCAGCAGCCTGACTAGCGGGAGTGTAGAGACCCAGTACTTC. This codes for CASSLTSGSVETQYF.

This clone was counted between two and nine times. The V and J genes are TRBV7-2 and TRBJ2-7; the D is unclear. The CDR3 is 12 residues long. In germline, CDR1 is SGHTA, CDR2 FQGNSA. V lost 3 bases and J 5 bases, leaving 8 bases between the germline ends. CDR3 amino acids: CASSFSQNEQYF. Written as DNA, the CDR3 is TGTGCCAGCAGCTTTTCGCAGAACGAGCAGTACTTC.

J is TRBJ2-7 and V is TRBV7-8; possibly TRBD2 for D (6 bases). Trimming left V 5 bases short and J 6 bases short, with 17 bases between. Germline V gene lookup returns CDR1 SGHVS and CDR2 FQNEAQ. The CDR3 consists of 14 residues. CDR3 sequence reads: CASSQRRGLREQYF. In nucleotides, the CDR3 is TGTGCCAGCAGCCAGCGAAGGGGACTTCGCGAGCAGTACTTC.

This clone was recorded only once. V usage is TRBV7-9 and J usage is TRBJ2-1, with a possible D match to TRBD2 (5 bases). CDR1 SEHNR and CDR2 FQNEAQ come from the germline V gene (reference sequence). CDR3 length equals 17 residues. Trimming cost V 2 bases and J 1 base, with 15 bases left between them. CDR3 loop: CASSLPLRSGSYNEQFF. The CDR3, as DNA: TGTGCCAGCAGCTTACCCCTCCGGAGCGGTTCCTACAATGAGCAGTTCTTC.

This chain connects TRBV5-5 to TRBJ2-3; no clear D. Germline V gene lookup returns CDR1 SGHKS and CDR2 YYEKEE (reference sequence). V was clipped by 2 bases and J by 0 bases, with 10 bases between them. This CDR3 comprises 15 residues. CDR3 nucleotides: TGTGCCAGCAGCTTCTACCTGACTAGCACAGATACGCAGTATTTT. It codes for CASSFYLTSTDTQYF.

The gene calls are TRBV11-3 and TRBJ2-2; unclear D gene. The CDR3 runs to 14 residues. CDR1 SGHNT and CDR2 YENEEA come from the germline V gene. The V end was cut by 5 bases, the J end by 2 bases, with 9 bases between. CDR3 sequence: CASSIVQNTGELFF. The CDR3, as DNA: TGTGCCAGCAGCATCGTACAAAACACCGGGGAGCTGTTTTTT.

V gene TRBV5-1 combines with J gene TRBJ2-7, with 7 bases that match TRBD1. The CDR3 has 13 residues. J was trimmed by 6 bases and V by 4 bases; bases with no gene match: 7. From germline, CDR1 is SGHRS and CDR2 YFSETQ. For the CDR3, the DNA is TGCGCCAGCAGCCTCGGACAGGACGCCGAGCAGTACTTC. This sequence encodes CASSLGQDAEQYF. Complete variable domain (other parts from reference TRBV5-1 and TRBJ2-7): KAGVTQTPRYLIKTRGQQVTLSCSPISGHRSVSWYQQTPGQGLQFLFEYFSETQRNKGNFPGRFSGRQFSNSRSEMNVSTLELGDSALYLCASSLGQDAEQYFGPGTRLTVT.

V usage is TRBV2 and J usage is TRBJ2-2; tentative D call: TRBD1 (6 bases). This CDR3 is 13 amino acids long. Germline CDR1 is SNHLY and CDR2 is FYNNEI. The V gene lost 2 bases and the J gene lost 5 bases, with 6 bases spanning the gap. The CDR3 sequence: CASSEQGTGELFF. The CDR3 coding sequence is TGTGCCAGCAGTGAACAGGGGACCGGGGAGCTGTTTTTT. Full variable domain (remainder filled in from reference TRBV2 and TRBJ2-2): EPEVTQTPSHQVTQMGQEVILRCVPISNHLYFYWYRQILGQKVEFLVSFYNNEISEKSEIFDDQFSVERPDGSNFTLKIRSTKLEDSAMYFCASSEQGTGELFFGEGSRLTVL.

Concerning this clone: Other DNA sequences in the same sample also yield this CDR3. The CDR3 loop reads CASSEGTGGTEAFF. The CDR3 DNA is TGTGCCAGCAGTGAAGGCACGGGGGGCACTGAAGCTTTCTTT. The rearrangement uses TRBV6-1 and TRBJ1-1; possibly TRBD1 for D (5 bases). From germline, CDR1 is MNHNS and CDR2 SASEGT. This CDR3 has 14 amino acids. V dropped 1 base and J dropped 4 bases, with 10 bases sitting between them.

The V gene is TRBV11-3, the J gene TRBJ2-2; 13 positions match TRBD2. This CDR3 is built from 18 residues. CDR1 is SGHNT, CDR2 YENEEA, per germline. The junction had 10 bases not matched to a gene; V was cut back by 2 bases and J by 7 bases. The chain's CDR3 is CASSLLLAGGRWGGELFF. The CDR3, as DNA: TGTGCCAGCAGCTTACTACTAGCGGGAGGGCGTTGGGGCGGGGAGCTGTTTTTT.

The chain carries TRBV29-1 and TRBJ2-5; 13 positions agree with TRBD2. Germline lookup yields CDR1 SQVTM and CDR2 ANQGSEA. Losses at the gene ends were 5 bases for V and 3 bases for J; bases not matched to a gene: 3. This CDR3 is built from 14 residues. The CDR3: CSVYGTSGKETQYF. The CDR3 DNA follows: TGCAGCGTTTACGGGACTAGCGGGAAAGAGACCCAGTACTTC.

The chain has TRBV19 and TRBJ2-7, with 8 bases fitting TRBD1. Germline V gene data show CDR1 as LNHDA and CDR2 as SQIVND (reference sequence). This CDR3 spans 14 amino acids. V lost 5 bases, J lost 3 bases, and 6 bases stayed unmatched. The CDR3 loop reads CASSEGQGLYEQYF. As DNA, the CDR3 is TGTGCCAGTAGTGAAGGACAGGGTCTCTACGAGCAGTACTTC.

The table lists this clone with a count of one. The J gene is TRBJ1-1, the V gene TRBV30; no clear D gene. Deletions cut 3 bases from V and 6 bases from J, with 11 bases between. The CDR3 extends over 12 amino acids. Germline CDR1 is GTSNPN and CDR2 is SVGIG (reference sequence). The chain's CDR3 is CAWRSGLAEAFF. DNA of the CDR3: TGTGCCTGGAGATCCGGGTTGGCTGAAGCTTTCTTT.

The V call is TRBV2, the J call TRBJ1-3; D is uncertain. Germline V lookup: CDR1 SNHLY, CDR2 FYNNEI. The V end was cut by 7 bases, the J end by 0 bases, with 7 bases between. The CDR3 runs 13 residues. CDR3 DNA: TGTGCCAGCAACCTAGCCTCTGGAAACACCATATATTTT. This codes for CASNLASGNTIYF.

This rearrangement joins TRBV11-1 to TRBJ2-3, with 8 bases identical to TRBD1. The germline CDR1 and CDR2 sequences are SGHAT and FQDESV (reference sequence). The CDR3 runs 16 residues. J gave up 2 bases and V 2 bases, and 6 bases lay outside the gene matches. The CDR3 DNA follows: TGTGCCAGCAGCTTACCGTCGACAGGGGACACAGATACGCAGTATTTT. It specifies CASSLPSTGDTDTQYF. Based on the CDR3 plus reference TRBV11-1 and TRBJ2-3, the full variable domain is EAEVAQSPRYKITEKSQAVAFWCDPISGHATLYWYRQILGQGPELLVQFQDESVVDDSQLPKDRFSAERLKGVDSTLKIQPAELGDSAMYLCASSLPSTGDTDTQYFGPGTRLTVL.

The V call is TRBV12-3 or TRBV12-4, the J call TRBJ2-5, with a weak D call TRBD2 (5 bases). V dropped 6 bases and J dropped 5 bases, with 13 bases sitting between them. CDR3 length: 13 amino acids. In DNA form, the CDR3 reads TGTGCCAGCAGCCAAACTAGGAGCGAGACCCAGTACTTC. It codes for CASSQTRSETQYF.

The CDR3 here is CSVPREGGGSYNEQFF. CDR3 DNA: TGCAGCGTCCCCCGGGAGGGGGGGGGCTCCTACAATGAGCAGTTCTTC. This chain connects TRBV29-1 to TRBJ2-1; the match to TRBD2 covers 8 bases. Looked up from germline, CDR1 is SQVTM and CDR2 is ANQGSEA. Trimming took 6 bases from V and 0 from J; bases not matched to a gene: 10. The CDR3 is 16 residues long.

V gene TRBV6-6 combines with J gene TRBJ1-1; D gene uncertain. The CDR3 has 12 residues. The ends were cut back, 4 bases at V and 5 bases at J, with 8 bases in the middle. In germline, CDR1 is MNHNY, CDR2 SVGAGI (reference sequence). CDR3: CASSSRDTEAFF. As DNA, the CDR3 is TGTGCCAGCAGTTCCCGGGATACTGAAGCTTTCTTT.

CDR3 loop: CASSSHSSNQPQHF. DNA for the CDR3: TGTGCCAGCAGTTCCCACAGTTCCAATCAGCCCCAGCATTTT. V usage is TRBV6-5 and J usage is TRBJ1-5; D is unclear. The germline V and J ends were trimmed by 4 bases and 3 bases, with 10 bases remaining between them. The germline V gene encodes CDR1 MNHEY and CDR2 SVGAGI. CDR3 size: 14 residues.